This TCR beta chain is from a study of shared clonotypes between healthy human individuals. This CDR3 contains 17 residues. CDR1 and CDR2 (germline): GTSNPN, SVGIG (reference sequence). V shed 4 bases and J 4 bases; nucleotides not matched to a gene: 18. TCRdb's copy holds only in-frame clones and misses some; the assay was immunoSEQ multiplex PCR. This sample has approximately 2.5 million clones; 80% to 95% occur once, and the top ten carry about 0.38%. Study-wide results and limits: Sequencing depth was predicted to influence how clonotypes are shared among donors.

The donors, healthy adults who were HIV-negative, had experienced no recent acute infections or vaccinations. A remark on this clone: Its matching antigen is unknown.

Sequencing input: naive CD4+ T cells from PBMCs. Subset here: CD45RA+ positively selected. This TCR was recovered from a man aged 18 to 30 in good health. Some clones in this sample may be carry-over from other donors' samples. The V gene is TRBV30, the J gene TRBJ1-2, with 7 bases fitting TRBD1. CDR3 amino acids: CAWTLQGRGEGRYGYTF. CDR3 coding DNA: TGTGCCTGGACTCTACAGGGGAGGGGAGAGGGGCGCTATGGCTACACCTTC.